Listed below are T cell receptor beta chains from one sample, sequenced in a study of blood T cells in healthy people across ages. TCRdb independently ran MiXCR on the 5' RACE reads; one entry per CDR3 protein. The repertoire has hundreds of thousands of distinct CDR3 sequences, 45% to 50% of them found once; the top ten carry 25% to 35%. Material for sequencing was blood. Receptor source: a woman aged 60-70 years in good health. The CDR3 runs from the conserved cysteine through the conserved F or W.

cdr3_length	v_call	j_call	cdr3_aa
12	TRBV7-2	TRBJ2-1	CASSTDYNEQFF
14	TRBV20-1	TRBJ2-1	CSTRSGTGRWEQFF
18	TRBV7-9	TRBJ2-7	CASSSGDVGVLLYNEQYF
15	TRBV6-2/TRBV6-3	TRBJ2-2	CAITRGVRNAGELFF
15	TRBV12-3/TRBV12-4	TRBJ2-4	CASAILGPQRNIQYF
15	TRBV7-9	TRBJ2-1	CASSMGLAEKETQFF
17	TRBV21-1	.	CASSKEGPDSPYNEQYF
14	TRBV10-3	TRBJ2-7	CAISTRGGGSEQYF
16	TRBV10-3	TRBJ2-7	CAISDAVWEGRYEQYF
16	TRBV4-1	TRBJ2-5	CASSLALGRVQETQYF
16	TRBV28	TRBJ2-4	CASSIRPALAKNIQYF
14	TRBV29-1	TRBJ1-2	CSVEVAGPNYGYTF
16	TRBV6-1	TRBJ2-3	CASSEDGSLVTDTQYF
17	TRBV10-3	TRBJ2-1	CAISESKASGDNNEQFF
14	TRBV9	.	CASSVTGVWETQYF
16	TRBV6-2/TRBV6-3	TRBJ2-2	CASRRQGVGNTGELFF
13	TRBV2	TRBJ1-2	CASMEGRTGGYTF
12	TRBV20-1	TRBJ1-2	CSARGSNYGYTF
14	TRBV14	TRBJ2-5	CASSHRDYLKTQYF
17	TRBV20-1	TRBJ1-1	CSARDPEGLWMNTEAFF